Below are 24 T cell receptor beta chains sequenced from a single sample in a study of vaccination and CD4 T cells after COVID-19 (dated by TCRdb to the early 2020s). Sample treatment or condition, as interpreted from the label and publication: approximately nine-day PBMC culture with coronavirus spike peptide pools or control peptides (ViraFEST assay). CD4+ T cells from unexposed donors were collected before the COVID-19 pandemic (2011-2018). Antigens of these TCRs are unknown. The library was obtained by PCR. TCRdb records Illumina iSeq 100 as the sequencer. TCR sequencing of DNA from cultured CD4+ T cells used the Oncomine TCR Beta short-read assay at the Johns Hopkins FTIC core. TCRdb took the public reads, trimmed them with fastp at Q25, ran MiXCR for clone calling and kept in-frame beta chains. CDR3 protein duplicates are merged, each entry listing the most common genes and DNA. The sample profile shows several thousand distinct CDR3 sequences; around two fifths of them were found once. Less than 45% of the sample is in the top ten clones.

The specimen was CD4+ T cells from blood, cultured in vitro. All receptors derive from a human donor in good health.

DNA for the CDR3: TGCAGTGCTAGAGAGGGTTCGAACACTGAAGCTTTCTTT. Translation gives CSAREGSNTEAFF. The gene calls are TRBV20-1 and TRBJ1-1; D remains ambiguous. V shed 0 bases and J shed 1 base, with 6 bases lying between them. Germline CDR1 is DFQATT and CDR2 is SNEGSKA (reference sequence). The length of the CDR3 is 13 residues.

The V call is TRBV7-3, the J call TRBJ1-6; D is unresolved. Germline CDR1 and CDR2: SGHTA and FQGTGA. CDR3 length: 14 residues. Between the trimmed V and J ends, which lost 5 bases and 3 bases, there was a span of 8 bases. In nucleotides, the CDR3 is TGTGCCAGCAGCGCGGGCCTCTATAATTCACCCCTCCACTTT. Amino acids: CASSAGLYNSPLHF.

This clonotype was detected only a few times. The CDR3 sequence: CASSFVGGTEAFF. The CDR3 DNA follows: TGTGCCAGCAGTTTTGTGGGGGGCACTGAAGCTTTCTTT. This chain uses TRBV27 with TRBJ1-1, with D perhaps matching TRBD1 (5 bases). V was shortened by 3 bases and J by 4 bases, with 9 bases between the two germline ends. In germline, CDR1 is MNHEY, CDR2 SMNVEV (reference sequence). This CDR3 comprises 13 residues.

The chain joins TRBV20-1 to TRBJ2-7; D unresolved. This CDR3 spans 11 amino acids. V was clipped by 1 base and J by 6 bases, with 7 bases between them. Germline V gives CDR1 DFQATT, CDR2 SNEGSKA (reference sequence). The DNA of the CDR3 is TGCAGTGCTAGAGCCGTATTCGAGCAGTACTTC. This gives the protein CSARAVFEQYF.

In this sample, this clonotype is medium-sized. The chain joins TRBV30 to TRBJ1-2; 8 bases fit TRBD1. This CDR3 is 13 amino acids long. Germline V CDR1 and CDR2: GTSNPN, SVGIG (reference sequence). The J segment lost 8 bases and the V segment lost 8 bases, leaving 13 bases of the junction unmatched. The CDR3 protein is CAGFTGGMAGYTF. CDR3 sequence (DNA): TGTGCCGGGTTTACAGGGGGAATGGCGGGCTACACCTTC.

This clonotype was found a few times. This chain joins TRBV6-1 and TRBJ1-2; 7 bases fit TRBD1. The CDR3 spans 14 residues. V was clipped by 2 bases and J by 2 bases; unmatched bases: 2. CDR1 and CDR2 (germline): MNHNS, SASEGT. The CDR3 DNA follows: TGTGCCAGCAGTGAAACGACAGGGAACTATGGCTACACCTTC. It is translated as CASSETTGNYGYTF.

This chain joins TRBV2 and TRBJ1-5; no definite D call. The V gene's germline CDR1 is SNHLY and CDR2 FYNNEI. The CDR3 covers 14 residues. The ends were cut back, 8 bases at V and 4 bases at J, with 15 bases in the middle. Here the CDR3 reads CASANMGINQPQHF. The CDR3 DNA is TGTGCCAGCGCCAACATGGGGATAAATCAGCCCCAGCATTTT.

The chain combines TRBV5-6 with TRBJ1-1, with D possibly TRBD1 on 6 matching bases. CDR1 and CDR2 from the germline V gene are SGHDT and YYEEEE. CDR3 length: 14 residues. V dropped 2 bases and J dropped 6 bases, with 14 bases sitting between them. This CDR3 is CASSLLQGSAEAFF. The CDR3, as DNA: TGTGCCAGCAGCTTATTACAGGGTAGCGCTGAAGCTTTCTTT.

V is TRBV7-7 and J is TRBJ2-5; TRBD1 agrees at 7 bases. The CDR3 runs to 13 residues. With V trimmed by 5 bases and J by 6 bases, 6 bases remained unmatched. In germline, CDR1 is SSHAT, CDR2 FNYEAQ (reference sequence). The CDR3 region has the DNA TGTGCCAGCAGCCCGCAGACAGGGCAGACCCAGTACTTC. Translation: CASSPQTGQTQYF.

V is TRBV5-4 and J is TRBJ1-2, with D unclear. This CDR3 is 15 amino acids long. Germline CDR1 is SGHNT and CDR2 is YYREEE (reference sequence). V dropped 4 bases and J dropped 2 bases, with 15 bases sitting between them. CDR3 loop: CASSIRVGGNYGYTF. CDR3 coding DNA: TGTGCCAGCAGCATCCGAGTAGGAGGAAACTATGGCTACACCTTC.

DNA for the CDR3: TGTGCCAGCTCACCCAGGGGGGGGTTGGCCGGGGAGCTGTTTTTT. It translates to CASSPRGGLAGELFF. The rearrangement links TRBV27 to TRBJ2-2, with D perhaps TRBD1 or TRBD2 (7 bases each). The CDR3 contains 15 residues. The germline CDR1 and CDR2 sequences are MNHEY and SMNVEV (reference sequence). The ends were cut back, 8 bases at V and 6 bases at J, with 19 bases in the middle.

This clonotype was seen a handful of times. The gene calls are TRBV20-1 and TRBJ1-1; 11 bases match TRBD1. Per germline, CDR1 DFQATT and CDR2 SNEGSKA (reference sequence). The CDR3 has 13 amino acids. The V gene end was trimmed by 5 bases and the J gene end by 5 bases; junction bases not matched to a gene: 4. The CDR3 DNA reads TGCAGTGCTCCCGGGACAGGGGGTACTGAAGCTTTCTTT. As protein: CSAPGTGGTEAFF.

This clonotype came up once. This chain links TRBV6-1 with TRBJ1-1; D is unresolved. Per germline, CDR1 MNHNS and CDR2 SASEGT. V was trimmed by 1 base and J by 4 bases, leaving 10 bases between them. The CDR3 sequence is 14 residues long. DNA for the CDR3: TGTGCCAGCAGTGAAGATCCGGGAATCACTGAAGCTTTCTTT. This codes for CASSEDPGITEAFF.

This clonotype has only a few counts. The chain couples TRBV20-1 to TRBJ1-6; 7 nucleotides match TRBD1. The CDR3 is 18 residues long. Trimming at V came to 0 bases and at J to 0 bases, leaving 8 bases not matched to a gene. The germline CDR1 and CDR2 sequences are DFQATT and SNEGSKA (reference sequence). The CDR3 bases are TGCAGTGCTAGAGATTTTCAGGGGGTGGGCTCCTATAATTCACCCCTCCACTTT. Residues: CSARDFQGVGSYNSPLHF.

This chain links TRBV2 with TRBJ2-7; 7 bases fit TRBD2. The CDR3 consists of 13 residues. With V trimmed by 4 bases and J by 5 bases, 5 bases remained unmatched. Per the germline V gene, CDR1 is SNHLY and CDR2 is FYNNEI. The CDR3 bases are TGTGCCAGCAGTGCCCAGGGAGGGCACGAGCAGTACTTC. Protein product: CASSAQGGHEQYF.

This clonotype was detected only a few times. V and J are TRBV6-5 and TRBJ2-7; 7 bases map to TRBD2. This CDR3 spans 16 amino acids. Per the germline V gene, CDR1 is MNHEY and CDR2 is SVGAGI. Germline trimming cut 2 bases from V and 6 bases from J; bases unmatched to any gene: 13. The CDR3 DNA reads as TGTGCCAGCAGTTACACGGGGGGACTTGGGACGGGCGAGCAGTACTTC. Amino acid sequence: CASSYTGGLGTGEQYF.

This clonotype occurred a few times. The chain combines TRBV7-8 with TRBJ2-7; 7 nucleotides match TRBD1. V shed 4 bases, J shed 4 bases, and the junction held 1 base outside the gene matches. There are 12 residues in the CDR3. Germline assignment: CDR1 SGHVS and CDR2 FQNEAQ. The CDR3 loop reads CASSWDSYEQYF. The DNA for the CDR3 is TGTGCCAGCAGCTGGGACAGTTACGAGCAGTACTTC. Together with reference TRBV7-8 and TRBJ2-7, the CDR3 gives the full variable domain: GAGVSQSPRYKVAKRGQDVALRCDPISGHVSLFWYQQALGQGPEFLTYFQNEAQLDKSGLPSDRFFAERPEGSVSTLKIQRTQQEDSAVYLCASSWDSYEQYFGPGTRLTVT.

The chain recombines TRBV24-1 with TRBJ2-2, with D perhaps TRBD2 (7 bases). Germline values: CDR1 KGHDR, CDR2 SFDVKD. The CDR3 is 16 residues long. V dropped 5 bases and J dropped 5 bases, with 17 bases sitting between them. The CDR3 here is CATSVGGAVGTGELFF. The CDR3 DNA follows: TGTGCCACCAGTGTGGGGGGGGCCGTGGGGACCGGGGAGCTGTTTTTT.

This clonotype was observed a handful of times. J is TRBJ1-6 and V is TRBV23-1, with D unresolved. TRBV23-1 has ORF status, its function being uncertain. The CDR3 sequence is 11 residues long. Deletions cut 7 bases from V and 13 bases from J, with 11 bases between. CDR3 nucleotide sequence: TGCGCCAGCACCGAAGGAGGGCCCCTCCACTTT. Translation: CASTEGGPLHF.

V and J are TRBV6-1 and TRBJ1-1; D not resolved. CDR3 size: 11 residues. Deletions cut 8 bases from V and 3 bases from J, with 7 bases between. Germline-derived CDR1 and CDR2 are MNHNS and SASEGT. The chain's CDR3 is CASSQDTEAFF. The CDR3 DNA sequence: TGTGCCAGCTCCCAAGACACTGAAGCTTTCTTT.

The chain is built from TRBV7-3 and TRBJ2-3; D possibly uses TRBD1 or TRBD2 (5 bases each). Trimming took 5 bases from V and 2 from J, leaving 8 bases between them. In germline, CDR1 is SGHTA, CDR2 FQGTGA. The CDR3 consists of 13 residues. Here the CDR3 reads CASSPGTTDTQYF. DNA of the CDR3: TGTGCCAGCAGCCCCGGGACCACAGATACGCAGTATTTT. Variable domain in full (rest from reference TRBV7-3 and TRBJ2-3): GAGVSQTPSNKVTEKGKYVELRCDPISGHTALYWYRQSLGQGPEFLIYFQGTGAADDSGLPNDRFFAVRPEGSVSTLKIQRTERGDSAVYLCASSPGTTDTQYFGPGTRLTVL.

V and J are TRBV6-1 and TRBJ1-1, with 7 bases fitting TRBD1. The ends lost 5 bases at V and 7 bases at J; junction bases unmatched: 13. This CDR3 has 15 amino acids. Germline CDR1 and CDR2: MNHNS and SASEGT. The CDR3 spells CASSTQGTARSEAFF. The CDR3 nucleotides are TGTGCCAGCAGTACCCAAGGGACAGCCCGGAGTGAAGCTTTCTTT.

V usage is TRBV6-2 or TRBV6-3 and J usage is TRBJ1-2, with 9 bases fitting TRBD1. Germline lookup yields CDR1 MNHEY and CDR2 SVGEGT. The V and J ends lost 6 bases and 5 bases, in that order; junction bases with no gene match: 7. This CDR3 is built from 14 residues. The CDR3 loop is CASSPDGTGYGYTF. The CDR3 bases are TGTGCCAGCAGCCCCGACGGGACAGGGTATGGCTACACCTTC.

J is TRBJ1-6 and V is TRBV20-1, with 7 bases matching TRBD1. The CDR3 is 15 residues long. Germline CDR1 DFQATT, CDR2 SNEGSKA (reference sequence). With V trimmed by 3 bases and J by 7 bases, 9 bases remained unmatched. The DNA of the CDR3 is TGCAGTGCTAGTTCGGAGAGCAGGGGGAATTCACCCCTCCACTTT. It encodes CSASSESRGNSPLHF.